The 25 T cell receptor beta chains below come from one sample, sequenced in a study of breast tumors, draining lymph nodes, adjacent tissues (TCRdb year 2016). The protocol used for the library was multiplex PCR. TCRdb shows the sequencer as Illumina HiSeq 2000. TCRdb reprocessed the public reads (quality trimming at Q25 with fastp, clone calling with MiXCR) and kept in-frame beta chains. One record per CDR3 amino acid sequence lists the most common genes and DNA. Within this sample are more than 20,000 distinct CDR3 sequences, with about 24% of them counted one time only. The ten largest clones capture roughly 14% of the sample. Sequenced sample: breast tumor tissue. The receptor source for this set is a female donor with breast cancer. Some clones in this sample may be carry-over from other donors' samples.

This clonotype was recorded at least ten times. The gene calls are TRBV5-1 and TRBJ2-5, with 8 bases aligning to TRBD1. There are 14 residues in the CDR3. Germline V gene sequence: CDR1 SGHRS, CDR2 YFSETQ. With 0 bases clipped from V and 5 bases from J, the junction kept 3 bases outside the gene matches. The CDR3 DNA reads TGCGCCAGCAGCTTGGCAGGGGGCCGGGAGACCCAGTACTTC. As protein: CASSLAGGRETQYF. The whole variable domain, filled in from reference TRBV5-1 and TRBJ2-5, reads KAGVTQTPRYLIKTRGQQVTLSCSPISGHRSVSWYQQTPGQGLQFLFEYFSETQRNKGNFPGRFSGRQFSNSRSEMNVSTLELGDSALYLCASSLAGGRETQYFGPGTRLLVL.

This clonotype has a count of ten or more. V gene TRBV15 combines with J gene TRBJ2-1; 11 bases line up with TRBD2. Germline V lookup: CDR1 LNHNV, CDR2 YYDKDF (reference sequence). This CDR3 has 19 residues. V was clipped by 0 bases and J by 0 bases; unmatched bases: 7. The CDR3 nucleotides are TGTGCCACCAGCAGAGAACTAGCGGGAGAGGGGAGCTCCTACAATGAGCAGTTCTTC. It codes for CATSRELAGEGSSYNEQFF.

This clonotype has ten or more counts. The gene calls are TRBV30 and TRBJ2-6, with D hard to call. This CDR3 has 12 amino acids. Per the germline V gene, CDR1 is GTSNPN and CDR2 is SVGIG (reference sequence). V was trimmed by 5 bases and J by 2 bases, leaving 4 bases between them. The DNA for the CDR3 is TGTGCCTGGGATACTGGGGCCAACGTCCTGACTTTC. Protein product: CAWDTGANVLTF.

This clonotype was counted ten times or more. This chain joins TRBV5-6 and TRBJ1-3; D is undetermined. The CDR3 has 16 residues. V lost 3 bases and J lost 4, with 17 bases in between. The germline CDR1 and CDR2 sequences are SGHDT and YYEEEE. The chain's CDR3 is CASSYRGPRAGNTIYF. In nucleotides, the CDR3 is TGTGCCAGCAGCTACCGGGGTCCAAGGGCCGGAAACACCATATATTTT.

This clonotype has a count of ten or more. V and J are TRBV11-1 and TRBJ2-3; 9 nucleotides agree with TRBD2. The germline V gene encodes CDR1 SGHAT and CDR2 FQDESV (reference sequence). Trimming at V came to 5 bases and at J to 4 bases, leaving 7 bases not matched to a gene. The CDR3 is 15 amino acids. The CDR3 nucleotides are TGTGCCAGCAGCATCGGACTAGCGTCCCCAGATACGCAGTATTTT. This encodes CASSIGLASPDTQYF.

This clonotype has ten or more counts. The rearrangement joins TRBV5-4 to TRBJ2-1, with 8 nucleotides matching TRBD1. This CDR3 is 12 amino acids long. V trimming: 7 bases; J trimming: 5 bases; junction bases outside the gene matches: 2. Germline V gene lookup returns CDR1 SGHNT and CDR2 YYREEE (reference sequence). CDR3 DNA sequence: TGTGCCAGCGGACAGGGAAACAATGAGCAGTTCTTC. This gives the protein CASGQGNNEQFF. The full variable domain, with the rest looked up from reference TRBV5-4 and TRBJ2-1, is ETGVTQSPTHLIKTRGQQVTLRCSSQSGHNTVSWYQQALGQGPQFIFQYYREEENGRGNFPPRFSGLQFPNYSSELNVNALELDDSALYLCASGQGNNEQFFGPGTRLTVL.

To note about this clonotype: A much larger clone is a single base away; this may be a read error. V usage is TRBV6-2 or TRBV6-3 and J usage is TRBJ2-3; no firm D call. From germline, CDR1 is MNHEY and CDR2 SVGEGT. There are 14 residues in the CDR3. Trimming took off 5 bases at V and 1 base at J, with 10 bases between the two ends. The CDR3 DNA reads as TGTGCCAGCAGTCGATGGCCGGGCACAGATACGCAGTATTTT. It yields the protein CASSRWPGTDTQYF.

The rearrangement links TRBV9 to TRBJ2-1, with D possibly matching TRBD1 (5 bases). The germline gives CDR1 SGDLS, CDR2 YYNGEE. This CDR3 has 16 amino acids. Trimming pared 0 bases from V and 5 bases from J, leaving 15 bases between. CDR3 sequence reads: CASSVGERDSDNEQFF. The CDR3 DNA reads TGTGCCAGCAGCGTAGGAGAGAGAGACAGTGACAATGAGCAGTTCTTC.

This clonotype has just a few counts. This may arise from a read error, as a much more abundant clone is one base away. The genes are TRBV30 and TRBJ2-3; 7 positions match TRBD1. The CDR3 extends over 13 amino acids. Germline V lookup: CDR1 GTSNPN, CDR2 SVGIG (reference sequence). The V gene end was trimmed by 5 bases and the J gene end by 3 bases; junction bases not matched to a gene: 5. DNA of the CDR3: TGTGCCTGGGGTAGGGACAGTACAGATACGCAGTATTTT. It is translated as CAWGRDSTDTQYF.

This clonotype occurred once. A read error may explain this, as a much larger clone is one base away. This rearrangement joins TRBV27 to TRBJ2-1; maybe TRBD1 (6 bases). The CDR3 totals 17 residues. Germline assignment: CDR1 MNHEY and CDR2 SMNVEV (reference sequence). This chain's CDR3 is CASSPGAGPSSYNEQSF. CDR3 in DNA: TGTGCCAGCAGCCCAGGGGCGGGCCCGAGCTCCTACAATGAGCAGTCCTTC.

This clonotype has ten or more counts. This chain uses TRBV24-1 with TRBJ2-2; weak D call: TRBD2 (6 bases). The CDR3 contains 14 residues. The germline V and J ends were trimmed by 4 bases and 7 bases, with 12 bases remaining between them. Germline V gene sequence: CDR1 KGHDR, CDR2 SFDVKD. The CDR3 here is CATSDLSGHGELFF. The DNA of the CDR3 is TGTGCCACCAGTGACCTTAGCGGCCACGGGGAGCTGTTTTTT.

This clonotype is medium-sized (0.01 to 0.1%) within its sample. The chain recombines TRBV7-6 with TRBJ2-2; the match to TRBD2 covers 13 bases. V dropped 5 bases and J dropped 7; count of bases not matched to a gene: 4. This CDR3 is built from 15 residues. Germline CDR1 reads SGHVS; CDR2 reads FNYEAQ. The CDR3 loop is CASSGTSGTNGELFF. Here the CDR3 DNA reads TGTGCCAGCAGCGGGACTAGCGGGACTAACGGGGAGCTGTTTTTT.

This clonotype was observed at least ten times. CDR3 coding DNA: TGTGCCAGCAGTTTGGGGGGCGCTTGGGATTCACCCCTCCACTTT. This codes for CASSLGGAWDSPLHF. The rearrangement links TRBV12-3 or TRBV12-4 to TRBJ1-6, with D possibly TRBD1 on 6 matching bases. Trimming removed 3 bases at V and 8 bases at J, with 14 bases between. The CDR3 totals 15 residues.

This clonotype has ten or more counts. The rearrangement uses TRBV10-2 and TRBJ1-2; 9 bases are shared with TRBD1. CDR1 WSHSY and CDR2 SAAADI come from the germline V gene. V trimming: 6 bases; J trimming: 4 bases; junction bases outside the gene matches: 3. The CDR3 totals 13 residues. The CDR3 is CASRQGASYGYTF. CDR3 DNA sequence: TGCGCCAGCAGACAGGGGGCAAGCTATGGCTACACCTTC.

The CDR3 spells CASRSTGLENIQYF. In DNA form, the CDR3 reads TGTGCCAGCAGATCGACGGGACTAGAAAACATTCAGTACTTC. This chain links TRBV27 with TRBJ2-4; 8 bases agree with TRBD2. Losses at the gene ends were 6 bases for V and 5 bases for J; bases not matched to a gene: 6. Per germline, CDR1 MNHEY and CDR2 SMNVEV (reference sequence). The CDR3 totals 14 residues.

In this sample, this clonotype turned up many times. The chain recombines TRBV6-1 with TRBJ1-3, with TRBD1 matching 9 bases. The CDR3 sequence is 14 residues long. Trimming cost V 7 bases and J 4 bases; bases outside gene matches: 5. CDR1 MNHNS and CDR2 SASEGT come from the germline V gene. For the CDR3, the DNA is TGTGCCAGCATCGGACAGGGGAACGGAAACACCATATATTTT. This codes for CASIGQGNGNTIYF.

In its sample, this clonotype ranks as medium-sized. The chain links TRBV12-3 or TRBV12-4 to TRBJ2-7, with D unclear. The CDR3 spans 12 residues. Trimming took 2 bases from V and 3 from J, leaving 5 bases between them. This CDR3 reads CASSLSLYEQYF. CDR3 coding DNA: TGTGCCAGCAGTTTATCGCTCTACGAGCAGTACTTC.

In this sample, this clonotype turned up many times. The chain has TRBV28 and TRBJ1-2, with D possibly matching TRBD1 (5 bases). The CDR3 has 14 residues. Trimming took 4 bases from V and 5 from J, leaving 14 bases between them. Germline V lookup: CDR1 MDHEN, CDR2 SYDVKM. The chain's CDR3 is CASSSTGGGYGYTF. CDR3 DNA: TGTGCCAGCAGTTCGACTGGGGGGGGGTATGGCTACACCTTC.

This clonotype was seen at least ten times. The CDR3 nucleotides read TGTGCCAGCAGTGTACCGACAGGTAGCTCCTACAATGAGCAGTTCTTC. Protein product: CASSVPTGSSYNEQFF. The chain is built from TRBV25-1 and TRBJ2-1; weak D call: TRBD1 (6 bases). V dropped 4 bases and J dropped 0 bases, with 13 bases sitting between them. The CDR3 spans 16 residues. The germline CDR1 and CDR2 sequences are MGHDK and SYGVNS. The variable domain in full, with the rest retrieved from reference TRBV25-1 and TRBJ2-1, is EADIYQTPRYLVIGTGKKITLECSQTMGHDKMYWYQQDPGMELHLIHYSYGVNSTEKGDLSSESTVSRIRTEHFPLTLESARPSHTSQYLCASSVPTGSSYNEQFFGPGTRLTVL.

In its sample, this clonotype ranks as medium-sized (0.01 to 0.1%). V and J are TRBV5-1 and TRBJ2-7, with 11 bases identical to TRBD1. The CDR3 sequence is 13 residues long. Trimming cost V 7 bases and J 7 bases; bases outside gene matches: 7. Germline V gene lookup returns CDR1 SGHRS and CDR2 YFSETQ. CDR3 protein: CASRGQGALEQYF. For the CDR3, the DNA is TGCGCCAGCCGAGGACAGGGGGCGCTTGAGCAGTACTTC.

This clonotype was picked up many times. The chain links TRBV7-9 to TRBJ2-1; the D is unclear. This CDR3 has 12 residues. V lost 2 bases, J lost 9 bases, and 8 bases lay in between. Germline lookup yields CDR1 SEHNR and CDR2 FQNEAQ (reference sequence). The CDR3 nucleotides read TGTGCCAGCAGCTTAAGGGTACTTGAGCAGTTCTTC. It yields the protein CASSLRVLEQFF. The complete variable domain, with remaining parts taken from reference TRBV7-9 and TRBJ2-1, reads DTGVSQNPRHKITKRGQNVTFRCDPISEHNRLYWYRQTLGQGPEFLTYFQNEAQLEKSRLLSDRFSAERPKGSFSTLEIQRTEQGDSAMYLCASSLRVLEQFFGPGTRLTVL.

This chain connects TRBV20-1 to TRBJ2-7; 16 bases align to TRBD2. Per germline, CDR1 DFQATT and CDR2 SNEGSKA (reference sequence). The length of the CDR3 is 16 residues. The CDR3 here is CSTAGTSGRAFYEQYF. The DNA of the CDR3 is TGCAGCACCGCCGGGACTAGCGGGAGGGCCTTCTACGAGCAGTACTTC.

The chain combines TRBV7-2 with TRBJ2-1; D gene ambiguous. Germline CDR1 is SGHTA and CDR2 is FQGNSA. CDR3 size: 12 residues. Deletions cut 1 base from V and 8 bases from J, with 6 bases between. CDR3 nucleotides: TGTGCCAGCAGCTTAGATTCCCATGAGCAGTTCTTC. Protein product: CASSLDSHEQFF.

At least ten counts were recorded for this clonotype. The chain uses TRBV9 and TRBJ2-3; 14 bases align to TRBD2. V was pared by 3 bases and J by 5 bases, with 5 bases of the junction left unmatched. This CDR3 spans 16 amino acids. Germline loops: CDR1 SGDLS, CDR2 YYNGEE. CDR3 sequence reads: CASSATSGRGIDTQYF. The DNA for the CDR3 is TGTGCCAGCAGCGCGACTAGCGGGAGGGGAATAGATACGCAGTATTTT.

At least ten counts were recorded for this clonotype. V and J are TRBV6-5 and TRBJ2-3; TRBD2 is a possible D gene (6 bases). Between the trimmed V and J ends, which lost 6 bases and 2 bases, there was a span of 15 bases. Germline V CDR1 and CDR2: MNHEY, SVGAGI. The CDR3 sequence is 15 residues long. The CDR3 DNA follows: TGTGCCAGCAGACGACAGACTAGTACCACAGATACGCAGTATTTT. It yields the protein CASRRQTSTTDTQYF.